This is a list of T cell receptor beta chains from one sample in a study of T cell repertoires in cytomegalovirus infection. MiXCR, applied by TCRdb to the reads, yields one record per CDR3 protein. The sample lists about 300,000 distinct CDR3 sequences, 9.6% occurring once. Sequenced material: PBMCs. Receptors were obtained from a human donor in good health (CMV status not recorded). Some clones in this sample may be carry-over from other donors' samples. Each CDR3 is given without its conserved first and last residue. The D gene is left open where the match is weak.

-	TRBV20-1	TRBJ1-3	SARIWRSPGNTIY
-	TRBV29-1	TRBJ1-3	SVEGPSWGNTIY
-	TRBV5-1	TRBJ1-1	ASSLERTEAF
-	TRBV20-1	TRBJ1-1	SARPPDQYTEAF
-	TRBV7-8	TRBJ2-7	ASSLAVKGREQY
-	TRBV13	TRBJ1-6	ASSLGEEGSPLH
-	TRBV20-1	TRBJ2-3	SASRDGYTQY
-	TRBV7-2	TRBJ2-7	ASSALGFGEQY
-	TRBV19	TRBJ1-1	ASSPDGFGTEAF
-	TRBV28	TRBJ2-1	ASSSPALEKQF
TRBD1	TRBV5-5	TRBJ2-7	ASSFSWTGYEQY
TRBD1	TRBV15	TRBJ1-2	ATSGQGSVGYT